Below, 2 T cell receptor beta chains from the same sample are listed, as sequenced in a study of neoadjuvant anti-PD-1 for oral cavity cancer (dated by TCRdb to the early 2020s). The time point label here, explained by the study, means: after neoadjuvant nivolumab, at surgical resection. The method behind the library was the immunoSEQ multiplex PCR assay. In TCRdb, the immuneACCESS table is reduced to in-frame sequences with V and J assigned. These tables do not hold every clone; where another copy was compared, an unresolved V gene accounts for under half, and the others remain unexplained. Here the sample has fewer than 15,000 clones; 60% to 75% occur a single time. The top ten clonotypes cover less than 3% of the sample. Source: PBMCs, taken after nivolumab (anti-PD-1) treatment. These receptors were taken from a person aged 40 to 85 with oral cavity squamous cell carcinoma.

The sample holds a few counts of this clone. The chain uses TRBV7-9 and TRBJ2-2, with 7 bases fitting TRBD1. This CDR3 comprises 14 residues. Per the germline V gene, CDR1 is SEHNR and CDR2 is FQNEAQ (reference sequence). V was pared by 2 bases and J by 4 bases, with 1 base of the junction left unmatched. The DNA of the CDR3 is TGTGCCAGCAGCTTATCAGGGGGCACCGGGGAGCTGTTTTTT. It yields the protein CASSLSGGTGELFF. Filled out from reference TRBV7-9 and TRBJ2-2, the complete variable domain reads DTGVSQNPRHKITKRGQNVTFRCDPISEHNRLYWYRQTLGQGPEFLTYFQNEAQLEKSRLLSDRFSAERPKGSFSTLEIQRTEQGDSAMYLCASSLSGGTGELFFGEGSRLTVL.

The chain links TRBV6-5 to TRBJ2-1, with 7 bases aligning to TRBD2. Germline trimming cut 3 bases from V and 1 base from J; bases unmatched to any gene: 3. CDR1 is MNHEY and CDR2 is SVGAGI in the germline V gene. There are 15 residues in the CDR3. CDR3: CASSYAGVSYNEQFF. The CDR3, as DNA: TGTGCCAGCAGTTATGCGGGAGTGTCCTACAATGAGCAGTTCTTC.